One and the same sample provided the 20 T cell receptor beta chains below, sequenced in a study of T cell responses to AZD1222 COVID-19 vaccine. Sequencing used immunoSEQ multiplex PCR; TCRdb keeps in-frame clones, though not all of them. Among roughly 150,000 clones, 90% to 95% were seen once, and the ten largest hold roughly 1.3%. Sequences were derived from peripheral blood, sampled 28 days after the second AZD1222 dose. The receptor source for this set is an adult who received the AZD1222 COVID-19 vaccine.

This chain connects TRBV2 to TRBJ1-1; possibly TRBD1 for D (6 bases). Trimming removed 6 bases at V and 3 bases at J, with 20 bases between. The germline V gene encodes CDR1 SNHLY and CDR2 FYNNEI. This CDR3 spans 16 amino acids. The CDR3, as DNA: TGTGCCAGCAGGATACTCTACGGGGGCGGGGACACTGAAGCTTTCTTT. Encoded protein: CASRILYGGGDTEAFF.

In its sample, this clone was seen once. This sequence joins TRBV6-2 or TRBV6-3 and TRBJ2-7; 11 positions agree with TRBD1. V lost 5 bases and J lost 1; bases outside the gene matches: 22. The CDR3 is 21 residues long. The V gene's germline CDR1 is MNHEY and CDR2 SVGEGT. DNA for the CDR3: TGTGCCAGCAGTCCGCGCGCGGGACGGGGGACAGGGGGTCCCAGATCCTACGAGCAGTACTTC. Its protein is CASSPRAGRGTGGPRSYEQYF.

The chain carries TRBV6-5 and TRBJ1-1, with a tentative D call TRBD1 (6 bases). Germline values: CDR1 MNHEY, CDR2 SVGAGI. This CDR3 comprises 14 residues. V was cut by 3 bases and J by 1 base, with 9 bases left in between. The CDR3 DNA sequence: TGTGCCAGCAGTTATTCGGACAGGAACACTGAAGCTTTCTTT. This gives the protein CASSYSDRNTEAFF.

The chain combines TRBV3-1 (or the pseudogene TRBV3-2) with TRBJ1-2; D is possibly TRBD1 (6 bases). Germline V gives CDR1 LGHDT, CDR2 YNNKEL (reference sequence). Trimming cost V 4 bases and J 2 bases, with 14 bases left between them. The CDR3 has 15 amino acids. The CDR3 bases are TGTGCCAGCAGCCTTGGCCCCGACAGGAACTATGGCTACACCTTC. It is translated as CASSLGPDRNYGYTF.

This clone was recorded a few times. The CDR3 DNA is TGCGCCAGCAGTACCGACAGGGTACGAACCGGGGAGCTGTTTTTT. Translation gives CASSTDRVRTGELFF. This chain uses TRBV5-1 with TRBJ2-2; 7 positions match TRBD1. The CDR3 has 15 residues. The germline CDR1 and CDR2 sequences are SGHRS and YFSETQ. Losses at the gene ends were 5 bases for V and 5 bases for J; bases not matched to a gene: 9.

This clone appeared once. DNA for the CDR3: TGTGCCACCAGCAGAGATCTCGAGGGGGTCAATGAGCAGTTCTTC. Residues: CATSRDLEGVNEQFF. The J gene is TRBJ2-1, the V gene TRBV15; the D gene is possibly TRBD1 (6 bases). Trimming pared 0 bases from V and 6 bases from J, leaving 12 bases between. The CDR3 is 15 amino acids. Germline V gives CDR1 LNHNV, CDR2 YYDKDF (reference sequence). Combining the CDR3 with reference TRBV15 and TRBJ2-1 gives the whole variable domain DAMVIQNPRYQVTQFGKPVTLSCSQTLNHNVMYWYQQKSSQAPKLLFHYYDKDFNNEADTPDNFQSRRPNTSFCFLDIRSPGLGDTAMYLCATSRDLEGVNEQFFGPGTRLTVL.

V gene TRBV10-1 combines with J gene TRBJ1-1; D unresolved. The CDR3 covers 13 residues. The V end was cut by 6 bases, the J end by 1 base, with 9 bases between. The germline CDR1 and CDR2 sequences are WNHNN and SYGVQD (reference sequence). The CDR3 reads CASSVQWNTEAFF. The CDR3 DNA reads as TGCGCCAGCAGCGTCCAGTGGAACACTGAAGCTTTCTTT.

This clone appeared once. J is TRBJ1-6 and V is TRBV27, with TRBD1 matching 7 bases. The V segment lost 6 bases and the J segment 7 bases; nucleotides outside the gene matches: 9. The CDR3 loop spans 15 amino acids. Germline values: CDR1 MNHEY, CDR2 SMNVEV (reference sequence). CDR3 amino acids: CASSGTARINSPLHF. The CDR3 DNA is TGTGCCAGCAGCGGGACAGCGAGAATAAATTCACCCCTCCACTTT.

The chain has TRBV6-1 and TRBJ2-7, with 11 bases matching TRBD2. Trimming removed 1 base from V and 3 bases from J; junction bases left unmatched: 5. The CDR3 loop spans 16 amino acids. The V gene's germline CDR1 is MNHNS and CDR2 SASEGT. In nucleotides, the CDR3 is TGTGCCAGCAGTGAAGGACTAGCGGGATTGAACTACGAGCAGTACTTC. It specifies CASSEGLAGLNYEQYF.

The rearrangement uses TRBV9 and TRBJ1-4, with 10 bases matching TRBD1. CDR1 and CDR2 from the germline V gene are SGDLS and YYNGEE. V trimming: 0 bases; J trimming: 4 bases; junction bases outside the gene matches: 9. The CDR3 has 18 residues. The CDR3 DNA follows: TGTGCCAGCAGCGTAGGAGGGACAGGGGCTCTGGGTAATGAAAAACTGTTTTTT. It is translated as CASSVGGTGALGNEKLFF.

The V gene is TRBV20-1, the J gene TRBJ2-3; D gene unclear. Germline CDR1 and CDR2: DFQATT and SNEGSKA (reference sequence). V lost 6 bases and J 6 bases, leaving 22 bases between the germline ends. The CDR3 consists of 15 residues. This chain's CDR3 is CSASASGPTMDTQYF. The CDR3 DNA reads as TGCAGTGCGAGTGCTTCCGGGCCGACCATGGATACGCAGTATTTT.

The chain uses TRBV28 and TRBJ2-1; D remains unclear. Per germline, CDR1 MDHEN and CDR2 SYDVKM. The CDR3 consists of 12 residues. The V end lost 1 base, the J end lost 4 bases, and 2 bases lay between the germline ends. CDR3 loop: CASSLLYNEQFF. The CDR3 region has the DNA TGTGCCAGCAGTTTATTGTACAATGAGCAGTTCTTC.

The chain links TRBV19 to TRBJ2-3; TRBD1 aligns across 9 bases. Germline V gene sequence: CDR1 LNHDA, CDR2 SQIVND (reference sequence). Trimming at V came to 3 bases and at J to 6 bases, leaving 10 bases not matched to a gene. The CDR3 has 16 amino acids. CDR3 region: CASSIPRTGDIDTQYF. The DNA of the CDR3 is TGTGCCAGTAGTATTCCTCGGACAGGGGACATCGATACGCAGTATTTT.

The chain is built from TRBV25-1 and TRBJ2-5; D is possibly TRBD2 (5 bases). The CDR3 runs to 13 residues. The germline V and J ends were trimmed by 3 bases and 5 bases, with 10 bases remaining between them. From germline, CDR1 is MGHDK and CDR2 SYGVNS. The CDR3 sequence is CASSEGARETQYF. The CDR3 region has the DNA TGTGCCAGCAGTGAGGGAGCGAGGGAGACCCAGTACTTC. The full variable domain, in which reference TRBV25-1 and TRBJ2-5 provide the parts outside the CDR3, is EADIYQTPRYLVIGTGKKITLECSQTMGHDKMYWYQQDPGMELHLIHYSYGVNSTEKGDLSSESTVSRIRTEHFPLTLESARPSHTSQYLCASSEGARETQYFGPGTRLLVL.

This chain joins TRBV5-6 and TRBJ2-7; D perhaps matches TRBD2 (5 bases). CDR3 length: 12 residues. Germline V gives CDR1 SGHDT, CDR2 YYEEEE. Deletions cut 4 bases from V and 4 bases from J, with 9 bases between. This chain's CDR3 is CASSTGVYEQYF. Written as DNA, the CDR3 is TGTGCCAGCAGCACCGGGGTTTACGAGCAGTACTTC.

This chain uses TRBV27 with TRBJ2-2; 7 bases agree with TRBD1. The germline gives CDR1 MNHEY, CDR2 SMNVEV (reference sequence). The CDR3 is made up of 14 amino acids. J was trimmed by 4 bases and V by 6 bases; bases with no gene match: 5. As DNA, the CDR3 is TGTGCCAGCAGACCCGGACAGGTCACCGGGGAGCTGTTTTTT. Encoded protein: CASRPGQVTGELFF.

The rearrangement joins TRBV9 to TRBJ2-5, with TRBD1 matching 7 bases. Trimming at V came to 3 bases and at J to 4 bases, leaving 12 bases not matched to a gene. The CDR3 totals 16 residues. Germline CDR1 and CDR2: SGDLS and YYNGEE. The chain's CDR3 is CASSAPTGMYRETQYF. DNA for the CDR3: TGTGCCAGCAGCGCCCCGACAGGGATGTACCGAGAGACCCAGTACTTC.

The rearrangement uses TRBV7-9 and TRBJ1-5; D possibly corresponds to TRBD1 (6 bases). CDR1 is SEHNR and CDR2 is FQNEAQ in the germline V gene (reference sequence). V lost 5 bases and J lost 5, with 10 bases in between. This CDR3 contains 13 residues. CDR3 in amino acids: CASSGQTHQPQHF. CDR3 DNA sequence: TGTGCCAGCAGCGGACAGACACATCAGCCCCAGCATTTT.

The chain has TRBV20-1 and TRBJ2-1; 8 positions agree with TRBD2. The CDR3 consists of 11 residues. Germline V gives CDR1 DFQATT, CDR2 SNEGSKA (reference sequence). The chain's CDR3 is CRGTRYNEQFF. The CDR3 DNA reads TGCAGGGGGACTAGGTACAATGAGCAGTTCTTC.

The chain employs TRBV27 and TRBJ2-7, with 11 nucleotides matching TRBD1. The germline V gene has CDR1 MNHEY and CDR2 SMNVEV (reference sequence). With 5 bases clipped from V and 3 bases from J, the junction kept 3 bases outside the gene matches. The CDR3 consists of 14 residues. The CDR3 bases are TGTGCCAGCAGTGGGGGACAGGGGGGCTACGAGCAGTACTTC. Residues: CASSGGQGGYEQYF.